The 21 T cell receptor beta chains presented below share a single source sample, sequenced in a study of cytomegalovirus exposure and HLA in healthy donors. Generated by immunoSEQ multiplex PCR, the TCRdb table keeps only in-frame clones and is missing some. Of about 160,000 clones listed, approximately 90% are singletons. Sequenced input: PBMCs. These receptor sequences come from a man in his late teens or twenties in good health and CMV-seronegative.

CDR3 DNA: TGTGCCAGCAGCTTAGCGGGGACTAGCAGCTACAATGAGCAGTTCTTC. It yields the protein CASSLAGTSSYNEQFF. The rearrangement links TRBV11-3 to TRBJ2-1, with TRBD2 matching over 9 bases. Germline V CDR1 and CDR2: SGHNT, YENEEA. V gave up 1 base and J gave up 3 bases; unmatched junction bases: 4. This CDR3 region has 16 residues.

As concerns this clone: A read error may produce the germline difference seen at one junction end. This rearrangement joins TRBV28 to TRBJ2-1; maybe TRBD2 (5 bases). Germline CDR1 is MDHEN and CDR2 is SYDVKM. The length of the CDR3 is 14 residues. Here the CDR3 DNA reads TGTGCCAGCAGTTTATGGAGCGGTCGCAATGAACAGTTCTTC. Translated, it gives CASSLWSGRNEQFF.

V usage is TRBV5-5 and J usage is TRBJ2-7; D ambiguous. Looked up from germline, CDR1 is SGHKS and CDR2 is YYEKEE (reference sequence). The CDR3 has 14 amino acids. V shed 0 bases and J shed 4 bases, with 11 bases lying between them. The chain's CDR3 is CASSLELKVYEQYF. DNA for the CDR3: TGTGCCAGCAGCTTGGAACTAAAGGTATACGAGCAGTACTTC.

This clone occurred once. The chain is built from TRBV6-4 and TRBJ1-2; 7 bases fit TRBD1. This CDR3 has 16 amino acids. V gave up 7 bases and J gave up 1 base; unmatched junction bases: 12. CDR1 and CDR2 (germline): MRHNA, SNTAGT. The CDR3 DNA follows: TGTGCCAGCACCCGGACAGGTAGCACGCTTAACTATGGCTACACCTTC. Its protein product is CASTRTGSTLNYGYTF.

This clone was counted a single time. The rearrangement joins TRBV4-3 to TRBJ2-1, with D perhaps TRBD2 (5 bases). Trimming removed 0 bases at V and 0 bases at J, with 12 bases between. CDR1 and CDR2 from the germline V gene are LGHNA and YSLEER. The CDR3 has 17 amino acids. The chain's CDR3 is CASSQDSRRRSYNEQFF. CDR3 sequence (DNA): TGCGCCAGCAGCCAAGATTCCAGGAGGCGCTCCTACAATGAGCAGTTCTTC.

The rearrangement uses TRBV27 and TRBJ2-2; 7 bases fit TRBD2. The V and J ends lost 6 bases and 0 bases, in that order; junction bases with no gene match: 7. Per the germline V gene, CDR1 is MNHEY and CDR2 is SMNVEV (reference sequence). The CDR3 contains 16 residues. CDR3 coding DNA: TGTGCCAGCAGGCGCGGGGGAGTTTCGAACACCGGGGAGCTGTTTTTT. Protein sequence: CASRRGGVSNTGELFF.

The chain links TRBV19 to TRBJ2-5, with 7 bases lining up with TRBD2. J lost 1 base, V lost 4 bases, and 3 bases had no gene match. The germline gives CDR1 LNHDA, CDR2 SQIVND (reference sequence). There are 14 residues in the CDR3. The CDR3: CASSSWGGQETQYF. In nucleotides, the CDR3 is TGTGCCAGTAGTAGTTGGGGGGGCCAAGAGACCCAGTACTTC.

The V call is TRBV19, the J call TRBJ1-5, with D unresolved. Germline values: CDR1 LNHDA, CDR2 SQIVND (reference sequence). The CDR3 totals 16 residues. Deletions cut 2 bases from V and 0 bases from J, with 11 bases between. In nucleotides, the CDR3 is TGTGCCAGTAGTATATCGACGGACTATAGCAATCAGCCCCAGCATTTT. Its translation is CASSISTDYSNQPQHF.

The chain recombines TRBV4-1 with TRBJ2-3; 8 nucleotides line up with TRBD2. V shed 4 bases, J shed 3 bases, and the junction held 6 bases outside the gene matches. The germline V gene encodes CDR1 MGHRA and CDR2 YSYEKL. The CDR3 runs 15 residues. CDR3: CASSLSGELTDTQYF. The CDR3 bases are TGCGCCAGCAGCCTTAGCGGGGAGCTAACAGATACGCAGTATTTT.

CDR3 nucleotide sequence: TGTGCCAGCAGTTATGACAGGGCACGCTACGAGCAGTACGTC. Its protein is CASSYDRARYEQYV. This rearrangement joins TRBV6-1 to TRBJ2-7; the match to TRBD1 covers 7 bases. J gave up 3 bases and V 5 bases, and 7 bases lay outside the gene matches. The CDR3 is 14 amino acids. CDR1 is MNHNS, CDR2 SASEGT, per germline.

The J gene is TRBJ1-1, the V gene TRBV19, with 12 bases identical to TRBD1. V shed 4 bases and J 3 bases; nucleotides not matched to a gene: 3. Germline V gene data show CDR1 as LNHDA and CDR2 as SQIVND (reference sequence). The CDR3 contains 15 residues. CDR3 sequence (DNA): TGTGCCAGTAGTACGGGACAGGGGGCGCACACTGAAGCTTTCTTT. It specifies CASSTGQGAHTEAFF.

The chain couples TRBV10-2 to TRBJ2-7; D might be TRBD1 (6 bases). V shed 6 bases and J shed 0 bases, with 18 bases lying between them. CDR1 is WSHSY, CDR2 SAAADI, per germline. CDR3 size: 16 residues. Here the CDR3 DNA reads TGCGCCAGCAGACCCGAAGGGACATCGAGCTCCTACGAGCAGTACTTC. As protein: CASRPEGTSSSYEQYF.

This clone has only one observation. J is TRBJ2-5 and V is TRBV5-5, with D perhaps TRBD1 (6 bases). The CDR3 sequence is 16 residues long. V was shortened by 0 bases and J by 2 bases, with 14 bases between the two germline ends. The germline V gene has CDR1 SGHKS and CDR2 YYEKEE (reference sequence). CDR3: CASSLDKLGTQETQYF. The CDR3 DNA follows: TGTGCCAGCAGCTTGGATAAGCTTGGGACACAAGAGACCCAGTACTTC. Based on the CDR3 plus reference TRBV5-5 and TRBJ2-5, the full variable domain is DAGVTQSPTHLIKTRGQQVTLRCSPISGHKSVSWYQQVLGQGPQFIFQYYEKEERGRGNFPDRFSARQFPNYSSELNVNALLLGDSALYLCASSLDKLGTQETQYFGPGTRLLVL.

In this sample, this clone turned up once. This rearrangement joins TRBV4-3 to TRBJ2-3, with a possible D match to TRBD2 (6 bases). Germline lookup yields CDR1 LGHNA and CDR2 YSLEER. Trimming took off 0 bases at V and 3 bases at J, with 7 bases between the two ends. The CDR3 loop spans 14 amino acids. CDR3 bases: TGCGCCAGCAGCCAAGAACTAGCAACAGATACGCAGTATTTT. Its protein is CASSQELATDTQYF.

The chain employs TRBV6-4 and TRBJ2-2; the match to TRBD2 covers 7 bases. Germline CDR1 is MRHNA and CDR2 is SNTAGT. The CDR3 is 16 residues long. Trimming at V came to 3 bases and at J to 5 bases, leaving 9 bases not matched to a gene. The CDR3 nucleotides are TGTGCCAGCAGTGATAAACTAAGCGGGGCAACCGGGGAGCTGTTTTTT. Translation: CASSDKLSGATGELFF.

The rearrangement joins TRBV7-9 to TRBJ2-1, with 8 bases that match TRBD2. From germline, CDR1 is SEHNR and CDR2 FQNEAQ (reference sequence). The trim removed 8 bases at V and 5 bases at J, leaving 5 bases unmatched. The CDR3 is 13 residues long. CDR3 DNA sequence: TGTGCCAGCCGCACTAGCGGTCACAATGAGCAGTTCTTC. As protein: CASRTSGHNEQFF.

The chain joins TRBV5-1 to TRBJ2-4; 8 bases fit TRBD1. The CDR3 runs 16 residues. Germline CDR1 reads SGHRS; CDR2 reads YFSETQ. V lost 3 bases to trimming and J lost 4 bases; unmatched junction nucleotides: 9. The CDR3 DNA is TGCGCCAGCAGCTCGGCGACAGGGGTTGGAAAAAACATTCAGTACTTC. This codes for CASSSATGVGKNIQYF.

This sequence joins TRBV5-1 and TRBJ2-1; 10 bases map to TRBD2. With 2 bases clipped from V and 12 bases from J, the junction kept 11 bases outside the gene matches. Germline CDR1 SGHRS, CDR2 YFSETQ. The CDR3 covers 15 residues. CDR3: CASSFTSGDAMTQFF. In DNA form, the CDR3 reads TGCGCCAGCAGCTTCACTAGCGGGGATGCAATGACGCAGTTCTTC.

This chain connects TRBV6-6 to TRBJ1-3, with a possible D match to TRBD1 (6 bases). The germline V and J ends were trimmed by 7 bases and 0 bases, with 10 bases remaining between them. Germline loops: CDR1 MNHNY, CDR2 SVGAGI (reference sequence). The CDR3 is 14 residues long. This chain's CDR3 is CASNDRSSGNTIYF. The CDR3 bases are TGTGCCAGCAACGACAGGAGCTCTGGAAACACCATATATTTT.

DNA for the CDR3: TGTGCCAGCAGTTTAGTCTTGGTCAGGGGGACCCAGTACTTC. It encodes CASSLVLVRGTQYF. The gene calls are TRBV28 and TRBJ2-5; D perhaps matches TRBD1 (6 bases). Germline V gene data show CDR1 as MDHEN and CDR2 as SYDVKM. There are 14 residues in the CDR3. V gave up 2 bases and J gave up 7 bases, with 14 bases separating them.

This chain connects TRBV4-1 to TRBJ1-1; D is unclear. Trimming removed 6 bases from V and 0 bases from J, with 11 bases in between. The CDR3 extends over 14 amino acids. Germline CDR1 and CDR2: MGHRA and YSYEKL. CDR3 sequence (DNA): TGCGCCAGCAGATATGAGTATATGAACACTGAAGCTTTCTTT. It translates to CASRYEYMNTEAFF.